This entry lists 19 T cell receptor beta chains sequenced from one sample in a study of control samples from healthy donors and cancer patients. TCRdb's copy holds only in-frame clones and misses some; the assay was immunoSEQ multiplex PCR. The repertoire holds about 100,000 clones, with around four fifths as singletons. What was sequenced was blood. The receptors originated from a young man in good health.

The chain's CDR3 is CASSVSQQETQYF. The CDR3 nucleotides read TGTGCCAGCAGCGTATCGCAGCAAGAGACCCAGTACTTC. This chain joins TRBV9 and TRBJ2-5; D is unresolved. The length of the CDR3 is 13 residues. V gave up 1 base and J gave up 2 bases, with 6 bases separating them. Per the germline V gene, CDR1 is SGDLS and CDR2 is YYNGEE.

V usage is TRBV12-3 or TRBV12-4 and J usage is TRBJ1-2; 7 bases map to TRBD1. This CDR3 has 13 residues. V lost 4 bases to trimming and J lost 4 bases; unmatched junction nucleotides: 3. The CDR3, as DNA: TGTGCCAGCAGTTGGGACAGATCCTATGGCTACACCTTC. It yields the protein CASSWDRSYGYTF.

The chain links TRBV27 to TRBJ2-1; TRBD1 agrees at 7 bases. Germline V lookup: CDR1 MNHEY, CDR2 SMNVEV (reference sequence). Trimming took 8 bases from V and 8 from J; bases not matched to a gene: 12. The CDR3 contains 14 residues. CDR3 loop: CASGLLQGIDEQFF. DNA of the CDR3: TGTGCCAGCGGCTTATTACAGGGGATAGATGAGCAGTTCTTC.

This chain joins TRBV6-6 and TRBJ1-5; no clear D gene. With 1 base removed from V and 7 bases from J, the gap between germline ends came to 5 bases. CDR3 length: 12 residues. Germline values: CDR1 MNHNY, CDR2 SVGAGI (reference sequence). CDR3 protein: CASSYFRQPQHF. In DNA form, the CDR3 reads TGTGCCAGCAGTTACTTTAGGCAGCCCCAGCATTTT.

This clone was seen a handful of times. The genes are TRBV5-6 and TRBJ2-2; D may be TRBD1 or TRBD2 (5 bases each). This CDR3 has 15 residues. Germline-derived CDR1 and CDR2 are SGHDT and YYEEEE. The V end was cut by 3 bases, the J end by 1 base, with 10 bases between. The CDR3 here is CASSWGGLNTGELFF. CDR3 coding DNA: TGTGCCAGCAGCTGGGGCGGGTTGAACACCGGGGAGCTGTTTTTT.

The chain joins TRBV5-6 to TRBJ2-7, with D tentatively TRBD1 (6 bases). The CDR3 is 14 residues long. The germline V gene encodes CDR1 SGHDT and CDR2 YYEEEE. The V end lost 2 bases, the J end lost 7 bases, and 16 bases lay between the germline ends. The DNA for the CDR3 is TGTGCCAGCAGCTTAATACAGGGTAGTCGGGAGCAGTACTTC. Amino acids: CASSLIQGSREQYF.

This sequence joins TRBV30 and TRBJ1-3; D remains ambiguous. This CDR3 is 11 amino acids long. CDR1 GTSNPN and CDR2 SVGIG come from the germline V gene (reference sequence). This CDR3 is CASSSGNTIYF. In DNA, the CDR3 is TGTGCTAGCAGCTCTGGAAACACCATATATTTT.

The CDR3, as DNA: TGTGCCAGCAGTCAGCCGTTAGGCGATGAAAAACTGTTTTTT. Its protein product is CASSQPLGDEKLFF. The chain couples TRBV28 to TRBJ1-4; D gene unclear. There are 14 residues in the CDR3. V lost 5 bases, J lost 6 bases, and 13 bases lay in between. Germline-derived CDR1 and CDR2 are MDHEN and SYDVKM.

The chain couples TRBV24-1 to TRBJ1-2; tentative D call: TRBD1 (6 bases). There are 11 residues in the CDR3. Germline CDR1 KGHDR, CDR2 SFDVKD. Deletions cut 5 bases from V and 11 bases from J, with 11 bases between. The CDR3 DNA follows: TGTGCCACCAGTGTTGACAGGCGTTACACCTTC. Its protein product is CATSVDRRYTF.

CDR3 loop: CASSDRQGRTTEAFF. CDR3 sequence (DNA): TGTGCCAGCAGTGACCGACAGGGGAGGACCACTGAAGCTTTCTTT. The rearrangement joins TRBV2 to TRBJ1-1; 8 positions match TRBD1. Germline lookup yields CDR1 SNHLY and CDR2 FYNNEI. Trimming at V came to 3 bases and at J to 4 bases, leaving 7 bases not matched to a gene. The CDR3 has 15 residues.

V usage is TRBV6-5 and J usage is TRBJ1-3; D gene unclear. The length of the CDR3 is 14 residues. The V end was cut by 2 bases, the J end by 0 bases, with 5 bases between. Germline V gene lookup returns CDR1 MNHEY and CDR2 SVGAGI. The CDR3 DNA reads as TGTGCCAGCAGTTACAAAAGCTCTGGAAACACCATATATTTT. It yields the protein CASSYKSSGNTIYF.

The V call is TRBV29-1, the J call TRBJ1-2; 10 bases agree with TRBD1. The V gene end was trimmed by 2 bases and the J gene end by 6 bases; junction bases not matched to a gene: 12. Germline V gene sequence: CDR1 SQVTM, CDR2 ANQGSEA. The CDR3 loop spans 16 amino acids. The CDR3 DNA sequence: TGCAGCGTTGAACCGTTTCAGGGACAGGGGAGTGATGGCTACACCTTC. It codes for CSVEPFQGQGSDGYTF.

This clone was observed once. The chain joins TRBV3-1 (or the pseudogene TRBV3-2) to TRBJ2-3; a weak D match, TRBD2 (5 bases). With 1 base removed from V and 12 bases from J, the gap between germline ends came to 11 bases. The germline V gene has CDR1 LGHDT and CDR2 YNNKEL (reference sequence). The CDR3 spans 12 residues. DNA for the CDR3: TGTGCCAGCAGCCAAGCAAAGGGAGCTCAGTATTTT. It encodes CASSQAKGAQYF.

This chain uses TRBV14 with TRBJ1-4; D call uncertain. The CDR3 has 14 residues. V shed 8 bases and J shed 8 bases, with 18 bases lying between them. Germline CDR1 SGHDN, CDR2 FVKESK. The CDR3 reads CASSPGSVREKLFF. For the CDR3, the DNA is TGTGCCAGCTCACCTGGGTCGGTTCGGGAAAAACTGTTTTTT.

The chain has TRBV29-1 and TRBJ2-7; D is uncertain. The V gene's germline CDR1 is SQVTM and CDR2 ANQGSEA. V was shortened by 0 bases and J by 5 bases, with 17 bases between the two germline ends. This CDR3 is built from 15 residues. The CDR3 DNA sequence: TGCAGCGTTGAAGATACGTCTAGTCAAGACCACGAGCAGTACTTC. The encoded protein is CSVEDTSSQDHEQYF.

The CDR3 spells CASSLSPDRDEAFF. The CDR3 DNA follows: TGTGCCAGCAGCTTGTCTCCGGACAGGGATGAAGCTTTCTTT. This chain links TRBV5-4 with TRBJ1-1; 8 bases map to TRBD1. The CDR3 runs to 14 residues. Germline V lookup: CDR1 SGHNT, CDR2 YYREEE (reference sequence). V was clipped by 1 base and J by 7 bases; unmatched bases: 6.

CDR3 in amino acids: CASSFKQGDYTF. The CDR3 region has the DNA TGTGCCAGCAGCTTTAAACAGGGGGACTACACCTTC. The rearrangement links TRBV5-4 to TRBJ1-2, with 8 positions matching TRBD1. The trim removed 2 bases at V and 10 bases at J, leaving 4 bases unmatched. The CDR3 is 12 amino acids. CDR1 is SGHNT, CDR2 YYREEE, per germline (reference sequence).

The chain recombines TRBV7-9 with TRBJ1-1, with D uncertain. The V end was cut by 4 bases, the J end by 3 bases, with 6 bases between. CDR3 size: 12 residues. The germline CDR1 and CDR2 sequences are SEHNR and FQNEAQ (reference sequence). The CDR3, as DNA: TGTGCCAGCAGCTGGGTCTACACTGAAGCTTTCTTT. It translates to CASSWVYTEAFF. Combining the CDR3 with reference TRBV7-9 and TRBJ1-1 gives the whole variable domain DTGVSQNPRHKITKRGQNVTFRCDPISEHNRLYWYRQTLGQGPEFLTYFQNEAQLEKSRLLSDRFSAERPKGSFSTLEIQRTEQGDSAMYLCASSWVYTEAFFGQGTRLTVV.

The V gene is TRBV28, the J gene TRBJ2-3; 8 bases map to TRBD2. Trimming at V came to 5 bases and at J to 12 bases, leaving 10 bases not matched to a gene. CDR1 and CDR2 from the germline V gene are MDHEN and SYDVKM. The CDR3 has 13 residues. CDR3 nucleotide sequence: TGTGCCAGCAGTCGCCCTACTAGCGGTTCCCAGTATTTT. As protein: CASSRPTSGSQYF.